This T cell receptor (beta chain) was captured in a study of CD8 T cells in ankylosing spondylitis. This clonotype has a count of ten or more. TCRdb re-called the 5' RACE reads with MiXCR, one entry per CDR3 protein. The sample records 250,000 to 400,000 distinct CDR3 sequences, around 10% being singletons. Germline lookup yields CDR1 ENHRY and CDR2 SYGVKD. The CDR3 runs 12 residues. V was clipped by 0 bases and J by 9 bases, with 9 bases between them. The receptor was isolated from a female donor with ankylosing spondylitis or in good health (not recorded which). The rearrangement uses TRBV10-3 and TRBJ2-7, with D perhaps matching TRBD2 (5 bases). Sequencing was carried out using blood, either unsorted or a sorted T cell fraction (not recorded which). CDR3 nucleotide sequence: TGTGCCATCAGTGAGTCCGAGGGTGTGCAGTACTTC. Protein sequence: CAISESEGVQYF.